These 27 T cell receptor beta chains came from one sample sequenced in a study of T cell clonotyping in hematopoietic cell transplantation. Documented time point: recipient sample about 28 days before transplant, after cytoreduction. Clones were sequenced by immunoSEQ multiplex PCR, and TCRdb holds only the in-frame ones, with some missing. The sample carries 16,000 or so clones, approximately 93% recorded once. The sequencing used peripheral blood mononuclear cells, collected before stem cell transplant. All receptors derive from a man aged 18-30 years with biphenotypic leukemia. Some clones in this sample may be carry-over from other donors' samples.

The rearrangement uses TRBV7-2 and TRBJ1-1; 7 nucleotides match TRBD1. The CDR3 contains 18 residues. Germline V lookup: CDR1 SGHTA, CDR2 FQGNSA. V gave up 6 bases and J gave up 0 bases; unmatched junction bases: 16. CDR3 sequence (DNA): TGTGCCAGCAGGCCTAACTACAGGGGAGGGGAGGTGAACACTGAAGCTTTCTTT. It yields the protein CASRPNYRGGEVNTEAFF.

This chain connects TRBV30 to TRBJ1-1, with D perhaps TRBD1 (6 bases). The V end was cut by 3 bases, the J end by 5 bases, with 13 bases between. From germline, CDR1 is GTSNPN and CDR2 SVGIG (reference sequence). This CDR3 contains 13 residues. The CDR3 region has the DNA TGTGCCTGGAGGAGCCAGGGGCATACTGAAGCTTTCTTT. Its translation: CAWRSQGHTEAFF. The entire variable domain, with the rest obtained from reference TRBV30 and TRBJ1-1, is as follows: SQTIHQWPATLVQPVGSPLSLECTVEGTSNPNLYWYRQAAGRGLQLLFYSVGIGQISSEVPQNLSASRPQDRQFILSSKKLLLSDSGFYLCAWRSQGHTEAFFGQGTRLTVV.

V gene TRBV30 combines with J gene TRBJ1-6; perhaps TRBD1 as D (6 bases). The germline V and J ends were trimmed by 2 bases and 12 bases, with 14 bases remaining between them. CDR1 is GTSNPN and CDR2 is SVGIG in the germline V gene (reference sequence). The CDR3 covers 13 residues. The CDR3 sequence: CAWSPWGGQPLHF. The DNA of the CDR3 is TGTGCCTGGAGTCCATGGGGGGGGCAACCCCTCCACTTT.

This clone was detected only a few times. The J gene is TRBJ2-5, the V gene TRBV18; D remains ambiguous. The CDR3 sequence is 14 residues long. V was clipped by 3 bases and J by 1 base, with 9 bases between them. Germline CDR1 is KGHSH and CDR2 is LQKENI. The CDR3 DNA sequence: TGTGCCAGCTCACCCCGAACTACCCAAGAGACCCAGTACTTC. Translating gives CASSPRTTQETQYF. Combining the CDR3 with reference TRBV18 and TRBJ2-5 gives the whole variable domain NAGVMQNPRHLVRRRGQEARLRCSPMKGHSHVYWYRQLPEEGLKFMVYLQKENIIDESGMPKERFSAEFPKEGPSILRIQQVVRGDSAAYFCASSPRTTQETQYFGPGTRLLVL.

The CDR3 DNA follows: TGTGCCAGCAGCTTTGCCGGTGACACCGGGGAGCTGTTTTTT. Amino acid sequence: CASSFAGDTGELFF. V is TRBV7-2 and J is TRBJ2-2; D unresolved. Deletions cut 3 bases from V and 3 bases from J, with 8 bases between. Germline V gene sequence: CDR1 SGHTA, CDR2 FQGNSA. CDR3 length: 14 amino acids.

On this clone: Other DNA sequences in this sample translate to the same CDR3. The CDR3 here is CAWSVRGNQPQHF. The CDR3 nucleotides read TGTGCCTGGAGTGTACGTGGGAATCAGCCCCAGCATTTT. The chain couples TRBV30 to TRBJ1-5; the D is unclear. The V and J ends lost 0 bases and 4 bases respectively, with 7 bases between them. Germline V lookup: CDR1 GTSNPN, CDR2 SVGIG (reference sequence). The CDR3 spans 13 residues.

The V and J genes are TRBV5-1 and TRBJ1-4; 9 bases align to TRBD1. The germline V gene encodes CDR1 SGHRS and CDR2 YFSETQ. V lost 0 bases to trimming and J lost 6 bases; unmatched junction nucleotides: 0. There are 14 residues in the CDR3. Here the CDR3 DNA reads TGCGCCAGCAGCTTGGGACAGGGGGATGAAAAACTGTTTTTT. It codes for CASSLGQGDEKLFF.

The CDR3, as DNA: TGTGCCAGCAGCGTAAAGGGGGCGGGGAGGGAGACCCAGTACTTC. Translated: CASSVKGAGRETQYF. This chain joins TRBV9 and TRBJ2-5, with a weak D call TRBD1 (7 bases). V lost 1 base and J lost 5, with 15 bases in between. Germline V gene sequence: CDR1 SGDLS, CDR2 YYNGEE. The CDR3 covers 15 residues.

The chain uses TRBV5-1 and TRBJ2-1; 10 nucleotides match TRBD2. V lost 3 bases and J lost 10; bases outside the gene matches: 4. The germline V gene has CDR1 SGHRS and CDR2 YFSETQ. The CDR3 length is 13 residues. CDR3 coding DNA: TGCGCCAGCAGCTCCAAGCGGGGGGGAGAGCAGTTCTTC. As protein: CASSSKRGGEQFF. Full variable domain (missing parts from reference TRBV5-1 and TRBJ2-1): KAGVTQTPRYLIKTRGQQVTLSCSPISGHRSVSWYQQTPGQGLQFLFEYFSETQRNKGNFPGRFSGRQFSNSRSEMNVSTLELGDSALYLCASSSKRGGEQFFGPGTRLTVL.

The CDR3 is CASSSGQGGLETQYF. In nucleotides, the CDR3 is TGTGCCAGCAGCTCCGGACAGGGGGGTTTAGAGACCCAGTACTTC. The chain has TRBV5-6 and TRBJ2-5; 10 positions match TRBD1. V shed 3 bases and J 4 bases; nucleotides not matched to a gene: 6. The germline CDR1 and CDR2 sequences are SGHDT and YYEEEE. The CDR3 is made up of 15 amino acids.

The CDR3 here is CASSFGQGGGYTF. The DNA for the CDR3 is TGCGCCAGCAGCTTTGGACAGGGTGGAGGCTACACCTTC. The gene calls are TRBV5-1 and TRBJ1-2; TRBD1 matches 8 bases. The CDR3 consists of 13 residues. J gave up 8 bases and V 2 bases, and 5 bases lay outside the gene matches. Per the germline V gene, CDR1 is SGHRS and CDR2 is YFSETQ.

The chain joins TRBV6-6 to TRBJ1-1, with 7 positions matching TRBD1. Per the germline V gene, CDR1 is MNHNY and CDR2 is SVGAGI (reference sequence). The CDR3 spans 14 residues. The V and J ends lost 2 bases and 7 bases, in that order; junction bases with no gene match: 7. The CDR3 DNA follows: TGTGCCAGCAGTTACGTTACAGGGGTTTTTGAAGCTTTCTTT. Its translation is CASSYVTGVFEAFF.

The rearrangement uses TRBV7-6 and TRBJ2-1; maybe TRBD1 (5 bases). This CDR3 comprises 18 residues. V lost 2 bases, J lost 4 bases, and 21 bases lay in between. Germline V lookup: CDR1 SGHVS, CDR2 FNYEAQ. CDR3 DNA sequence: TGTGCCAGCAGCTTAAGTCTCGCTAGGGCAGGGTCTTACAATGAGCAGTTCTTC. This codes for CASSLSLARAGSYNEQFF. Full variable domain (remainder filled in from reference TRBV7-6 and TRBJ2-1): GAGVSQSPRYKVTKRGQDVALRCDPISGHVSLYWYRQALGQGPEFLTYFNYEAQQDKSGLPNDRFSAERPEGSISTLTIQRTEQRDSAMYRCASSLSLARAGSYNEQFFGPGTRLTVL.

In this sample, this clone turned up a few times. The J gene is TRBJ2-2, the V gene TRBV2; TRBD1 is a possible D gene (5 bases). CDR3 size: 14 residues. Germline V gene data show CDR1 as SNHLY and CDR2 as FYNNEI. Trimming removed 6 bases from V and 2 bases from J, with 10 bases in between. CDR3 bases: TGTGCCAGCAGGGTGGACATTAACACCGGGGAGCTGTTTTTT. This gives the protein CASRVDINTGELFF.

The rearrangement links TRBV5-6 to TRBJ2-5; 9 bases are a match to TRBD1. Germline lookup yields CDR1 SGHDT and CDR2 YYEEEE. V was clipped by 4 bases and J by 4 bases; unmatched bases: 11. CDR3 size: 16 residues. The CDR3 is CASSQGQGKGSETQYF. DNA of the CDR3: TGTGCCAGCAGCCAGGGACAGGGTAAAGGGTCAGAGACCCAGTACTTC.

V gene TRBV7-2 combines with J gene TRBJ2-4; no clear D. This CDR3 is 15 amino acids long. Looked up from germline, CDR1 is SGHTA and CDR2 is FQGNSA. V lost 0 bases and J lost 3, with 9 bases in between. The CDR3 loop reads CASSLAPGGKNIQYF. The DNA of the CDR3 is TGTGCCAGCAGCTTAGCCCCCGGTGGCAAAAACATTCAGTACTTC.

The CDR3 nucleotides read TGTGCCTGGAGTGTACCTTCGGCTAACTATGGCTACACCTTC. It is translated as CAWSVPSANYGYTF. The rearrangement joins TRBV30 to TRBJ1-2; D remains ambiguous. The V end lost 0 bases, the J end lost 0 bases, and 8 bases lay between the germline ends. Looked up from germline, CDR1 is GTSNPN and CDR2 is SVGIG (reference sequence). The CDR3 is 14 amino acids.

The rearrangement joins TRBV5-4 to TRBJ1-5, with D unclear. CDR1 is SGHNT, CDR2 YYREEE, per germline (reference sequence). The CDR3 has 13 residues. Trimming left V 10 bases short and J 6 bases short, with 17 bases between. The chain's CDR3 is CASQEDYGQPQHF. CDR3 bases: TGTGCCTCCCAGGAAGATTACGGTCAGCCCCAGCATTTT.

The V and J genes are TRBV19 and TRBJ1-2, with D uncertain. The CDR3 covers 14 residues. Trimming shortened V by 3 bases and J by 4 bases, and 12 bases separated the two germline ends. Germline CDR1 reads LNHDA; CDR2 reads SQIVND (reference sequence). For the CDR3, the DNA is TGTGCCAGTAGTATCGGTACTATCGTCTATGGCTACACCTTC. This sequence encodes CASSIGTIVYGYTF.

V and J are TRBV7-6 and TRBJ1-1, with 8 bases that match TRBD1. This CDR3 has 15 residues. Per germline, CDR1 SGHVS and CDR2 FNYEAQ. Germline trimming cut 4 bases from V and 1 base from J; bases unmatched to any gene: 5. The CDR3 DNA reads TGTGCCAGCAGCTCGACACAGGGGGAGAACACTGAAGCTTTCTTT. This translates into CASSSTQGENTEAFF.

CDR3: CASSLVTGQETQYF. The CDR3 DNA follows: TGTGCCAGCAGCCTTGTGACAGGACAAGAGACCCAGTACTTC. The chain combines TRBV11-2 with TRBJ2-5; maybe TRBD1 (6 bases). Germline V CDR1 and CDR2: SGHAT, FQNNGV. The CDR3 covers 14 residues. V lost 5 bases and J lost 2, with 12 bases in between.

V is TRBV4-3 and J is TRBJ2-7; 12 bases map to TRBD1. This CDR3 contains 17 residues. With 3 bases clipped from V and 4 bases from J, the junction kept 10 bases outside the gene matches. The germline V gene encodes CDR1 LGHNA and CDR2 YSLEER. DNA for the CDR3: TGCGCCAGCAGCCAGCGGCTACCGGGACAGGGGGCTTACGAGCAGTACTTC. It encodes CASSQRLPGQGAYEQYF.

The chain is built from TRBV2 and TRBJ2-3; 7 bases match TRBD2. This CDR3 spans 14 amino acids. With V trimmed by 4 bases and J by 5 bases, 6 bases remained unmatched. CDR1 and CDR2 (germline): SNHLY, FYNNEI. CDR3: CASSVGLGGDTQYF. The DNA of the CDR3 is TGTGCCAGCAGTGTAGGACTAGGAGGAGATACGCAGTATTTT.

The chain employs TRBV7-3 and TRBJ2-2; D is tentatively TRBD1 or TRBD2 (6 bases each). This CDR3 contains 14 residues. CDR1 is SGHTA and CDR2 is FQGTGA in the germline V gene. The V and J ends lost 8 bases and 3 bases respectively, with 13 bases between them. CDR3: CASGLRGDTGELFF. The DNA of the CDR3 is TGTGCCAGCGGACTTAGGGGGGACACCGGGGAGCTGTTTTTT.

The rearrangement links TRBV6-5 to TRBJ1-1; maybe TRBD1 (5 bases). CDR1 MNHEY and CDR2 SVGAGI come from the germline V gene. V lost 1 base and J lost 1, with 7 bases in between. CDR3 length equals 14 residues. CDR3 amino acids: CASSYWDSNTEAFF. DNA for the CDR3: TGTGCCAGCAGTTACTGGGACTCGAACACTGAAGCTTTCTTT.

The rearrangement uses TRBV28 and TRBJ2-3; possible D gene TRBD2, 6 bases. Trimming removed 3 bases at V and 4 bases at J, with 11 bases between. Germline V gene lookup returns CDR1 MDHEN and CDR2 SYDVKM. The CDR3 runs 14 residues. Written as DNA, the CDR3 is TGTGCCAGCAGTTTTTCACTAGCTCCAGATACGCAGTATTTT. As protein: CASSFSLAPDTQYF.

V usage is TRBV29-1 and J usage is TRBJ1-1; no clear D. Germline values: CDR1 SQVTM, CDR2 ANQGSEA. The CDR3 totals 13 residues. The V gene lost 2 bases and the J gene lost 2 bases, with 9 bases spanning the gap. CDR3 sequence reads: CSVESELNTEAFF. CDR3 bases: TGCAGCGTTGAATCAGAGCTAAACACTGAAGCTTTCTTT.